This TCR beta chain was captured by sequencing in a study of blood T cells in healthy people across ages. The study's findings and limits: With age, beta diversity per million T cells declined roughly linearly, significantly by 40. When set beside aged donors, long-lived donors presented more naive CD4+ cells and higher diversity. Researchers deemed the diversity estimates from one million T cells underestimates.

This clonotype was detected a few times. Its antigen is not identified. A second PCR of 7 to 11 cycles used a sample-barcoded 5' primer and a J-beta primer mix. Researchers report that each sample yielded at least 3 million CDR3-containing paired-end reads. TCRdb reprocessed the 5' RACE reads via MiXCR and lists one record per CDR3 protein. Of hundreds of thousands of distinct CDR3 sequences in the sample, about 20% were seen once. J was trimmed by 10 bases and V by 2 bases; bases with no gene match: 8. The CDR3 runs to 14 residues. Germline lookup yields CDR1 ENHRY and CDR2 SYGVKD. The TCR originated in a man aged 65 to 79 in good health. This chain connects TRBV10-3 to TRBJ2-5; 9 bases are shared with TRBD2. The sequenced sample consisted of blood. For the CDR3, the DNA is TGTGCCATCAGTGAGCGGGTAGCGGGAGCTAACCAGTACTTC. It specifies CAISERVAGANQYF.